Sequencing of this TCR beta chain was carried out in a study of PD-L1 blockade in urothelial cancer. Whole-study context: T cell content in blood samples showed a median of about 140,000.

TCRdb keeps only in-frame clones here, not all; method: immunoSEQ multiplex PCR. The table has approximately 110,000 clones, around 93% seen once; the top ten hold less than 4.5%. This CDR3 spans 14 amino acids. The V end was cut by 7 bases, the J end by 11 bases, with 18 bases between. In germline, CDR1 is MNHEY, CDR2 SVGAGI. On this clone itself: Its matching antigen is unknown.

Regarding the study as a whole: Those with durable benefit had larger increases in tumor-associated blood clones at 3 weeks.

Time point noted: peripheral blood 6 weeks after treatment start. The clonotype originates from a man aged 60 to 69 with urothelial cancer. This sample comprised PBMCs, obtained around atezolizumab (anti-PD-L1) treatment. This sequence joins TRBV6-5 and TRBJ1-6; a weak D match, TRBD1 (5 bases). The chain's CDR3 is CASTPFRGEAPLHF. CDR3 coding DNA: TGTGCCAGCACTCCCTTTAGGGGTGAGGCACCCCTCCACTTT.